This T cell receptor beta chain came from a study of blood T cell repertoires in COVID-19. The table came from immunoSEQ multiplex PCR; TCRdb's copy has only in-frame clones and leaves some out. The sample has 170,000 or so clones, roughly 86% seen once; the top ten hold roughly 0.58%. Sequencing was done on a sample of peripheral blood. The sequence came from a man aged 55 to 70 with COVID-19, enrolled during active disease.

For the CDR3, the DNA is TGTGCCAGCAGCCGAGACAAGAACACTGAAGCTTTCTTT. Translating it yields CASSRDKNTEAFF. The chain combines TRBV7-2 with TRBJ1-1; D is unresolved. Germline CDR1 SGHTA, CDR2 FQGNSA. There are 13 residues in the CDR3. V lost 5 bases to trimming and J lost 1 base, with 8 bases between them.